The rows below give T cell receptor beta chains drawn from one sample of a study of blood T cell repertoires in COVID-19. Generated by immunoSEQ multiplex PCR, the TCRdb table keeps only in-frame clones and is missing some. The sample yields about 150,000 clones, more than 75% seen once. Sequenced material: peripheral blood. The receptors stem from a man of 80 years or more with acute or convalescent COVID-19. Each CDR3 is given without its conserved first and last residue.

V gene,CDR3 protein
TRBV6-6,ASSYDSADTQY
TRBV7-2,ASSLVVLAGGRDNEQF
TRBV10-2,ASRAERGQPQH
TRBV6-2/TRBV6-3,ASSYSFGQGNSPLH
TRBV2,ASNGQGSAGYT
TRBV6-5,ASSLTGIETEAF
TRBV25-1,ASSEFAGNHGYT
TRBV4-1,ASSDRDRGRSGNTIY
TRBV28,ASVEAGENTEAF
TRBV5-5,ASSLVPIDRRWADTQY
TRBV18,ASSQRSRNTEAF
TRBV7-9,TQQLTGTSGANVLT
TRBV6-1,ASSEQGTMTYEQY
TRBV6-2/TRBV6-3,ASSSGVSGQPQH
TRBV5-5,ASSVPGQNTEAF
TRBV7-9,ASSPEKRSSYEQY